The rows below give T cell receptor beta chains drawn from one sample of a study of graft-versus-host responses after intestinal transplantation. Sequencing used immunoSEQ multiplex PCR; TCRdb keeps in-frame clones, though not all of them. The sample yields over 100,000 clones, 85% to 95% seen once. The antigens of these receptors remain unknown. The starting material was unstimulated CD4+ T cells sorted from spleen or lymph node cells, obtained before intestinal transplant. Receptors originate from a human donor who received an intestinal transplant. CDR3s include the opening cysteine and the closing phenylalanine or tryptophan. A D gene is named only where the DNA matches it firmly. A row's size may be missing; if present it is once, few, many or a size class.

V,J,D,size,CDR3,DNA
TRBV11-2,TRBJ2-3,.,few,CASSLGVSSTDTQYF,TGTGCCAGCAGCTTAGGGGTATCGAGCACAGATACGCAGTATTTT
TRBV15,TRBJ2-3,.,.,CATSTGTFPPSTQYF,TGTGCCACCAGCACGGGGACTTTTCCCCCATCTACGCAGTATTTT
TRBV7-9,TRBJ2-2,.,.,CASSPPFQGWDTGELFF,TGTGCCAGCAGCCCGCCATTTCAGGGGTGGGACACCGGGGAGCTGTTTTTT
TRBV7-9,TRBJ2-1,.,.,CASSPGGPTPFF,TGTGCCAGCAGCCCAGGAGGTCCCACGCCGTTCTTC
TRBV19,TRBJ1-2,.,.,CASSILRFRDYGYTF,TGTGCCAGTAGTATACTAAGATTTCGGGACTATGGCTACACCTTC
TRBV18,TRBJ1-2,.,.,CASSPSGKHYGYTF,TGTGCCAGCTCACCGAGTGGGAAGCACTATGGCTACACCTTC
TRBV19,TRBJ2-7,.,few,CASSAGNPYPGEQYF,TGTGCCAGTAGTGCCGGCAACCCTTACCCTGGCGAGCAGTACTTC
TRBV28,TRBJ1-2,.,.,CASSLGGLPYTF,TGTGCCAGCAGTTTGGGGGGGTTGCCCTACACCTTC
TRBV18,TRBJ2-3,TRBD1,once,CASSPLNRDSVWYF,TGTGCCAGCTCACCCCTGAACCGGGACAGTGTATGGTATTTT
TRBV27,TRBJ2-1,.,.,CASTGVGGSYNEQFF,TGTGCCAGCACGGGGGTCGGGGGCTCCTACAATGAGCAGTTCTTC
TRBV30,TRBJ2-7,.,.,CAWSTGTSSYEQYF,TGTGCCTGGAGTACGGGTACCAGTTCCTACGAGCAGTACTTC
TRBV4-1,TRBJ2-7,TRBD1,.,CASSPQMSHGTVPYEQYF,TGCGCCAGCAGCCCACAGATGTCTCACGGGACAGTACCCTACGAGCAGTACTTC
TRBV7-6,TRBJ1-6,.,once,CASSLEAGPGSTNSPLHF,TGTGCCAGCAGCTTAGAGGCAGGACCCGGATCAACCAATTCACCCCTCCACTTT
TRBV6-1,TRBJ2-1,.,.,CASTGTSQFF,TGTGCCAGCACAGGGACTTCGCAGTTCTTC